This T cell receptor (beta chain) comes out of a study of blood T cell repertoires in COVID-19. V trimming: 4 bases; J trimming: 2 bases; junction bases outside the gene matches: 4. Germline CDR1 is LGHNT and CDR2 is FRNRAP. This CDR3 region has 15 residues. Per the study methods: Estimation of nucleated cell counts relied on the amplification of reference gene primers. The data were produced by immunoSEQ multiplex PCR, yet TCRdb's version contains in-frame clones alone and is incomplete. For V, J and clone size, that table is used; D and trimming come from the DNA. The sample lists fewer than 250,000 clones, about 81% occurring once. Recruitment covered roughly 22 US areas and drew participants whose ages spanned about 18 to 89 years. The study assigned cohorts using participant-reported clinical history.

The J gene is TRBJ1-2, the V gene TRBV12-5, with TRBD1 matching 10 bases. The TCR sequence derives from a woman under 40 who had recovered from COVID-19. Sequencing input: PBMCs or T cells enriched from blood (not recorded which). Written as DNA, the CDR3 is TGTGCTAGTGGTTCATGGACAGGGGGAAACTATGGCTACACCTTC. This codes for CASGSWTGGNYGYTF. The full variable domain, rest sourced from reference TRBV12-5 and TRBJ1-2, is DARVTQTPRHKVTEMGQEVTMRCQPILGHNTVFWYRQTMMQGLELLAYFRNRAPLDDSGMPKDRFSAEMPDATLATLKIQPSEPRDSAVYFCASGSWTGGNYGYTFGSGTRLTVV.